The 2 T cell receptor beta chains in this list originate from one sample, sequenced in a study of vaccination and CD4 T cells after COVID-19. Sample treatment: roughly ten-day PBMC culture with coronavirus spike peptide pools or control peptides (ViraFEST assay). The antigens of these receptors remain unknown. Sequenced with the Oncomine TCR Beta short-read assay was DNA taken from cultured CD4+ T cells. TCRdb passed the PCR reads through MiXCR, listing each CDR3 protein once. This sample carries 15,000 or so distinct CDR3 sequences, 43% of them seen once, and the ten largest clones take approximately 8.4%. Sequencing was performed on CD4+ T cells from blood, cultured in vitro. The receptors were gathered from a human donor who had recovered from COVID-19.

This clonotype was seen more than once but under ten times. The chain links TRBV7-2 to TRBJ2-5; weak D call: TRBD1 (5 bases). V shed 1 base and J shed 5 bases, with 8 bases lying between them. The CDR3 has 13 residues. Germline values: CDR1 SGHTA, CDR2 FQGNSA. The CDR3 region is CASSLGGRETQYF. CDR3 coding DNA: TGTGCCAGCAGCTTAGGGGGCCGGGAGACCCAGTACTTC.

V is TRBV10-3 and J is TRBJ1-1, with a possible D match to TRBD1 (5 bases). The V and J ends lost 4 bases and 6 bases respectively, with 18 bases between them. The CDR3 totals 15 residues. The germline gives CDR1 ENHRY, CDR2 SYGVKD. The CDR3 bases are TGTGCCATCAGTGCTTCGGGCAGGGAACTATCTGAAGCTTTCTTT. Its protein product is CAISASGRELSEAFF.